These 25 T cell receptor beta chains originate from one sample sequenced in a study of T cell responses to AZD1222 COVID-19 vaccine. Clones were read by immunoSEQ multiplex PCR, and TCRdb kept only the in-frame ones, dropping some. The sample yields 100,000 to 150,000 clones, over 85% seen once. This material consisted of peripheral blood, taken 28 days after the second AZD1222 dose. These receptors came from an adult who received the AZD1222 COVID-19 vaccine.

The rearrangement links TRBV7-9 to TRBJ1-3; D is unresolved. Trimming removed 7 bases from V and 6 bases from J, with 13 bases in between. Germline-derived CDR1 and CDR2 are SEHNR and FQNEAQ (reference sequence). This CDR3 has 13 residues. The CDR3 spells CASTMLGVNTIYF. DNA for the CDR3: TGTGCCAGCACCATGCTTGGGGTAAACACCATATATTTT.

The rearrangement links TRBV11-1 to TRBJ2-7; D call uncertain. Germline V gene sequence: CDR1 SGHAT, CDR2 FQDESV (reference sequence). The CDR3 spans 15 residues. V lost 3 bases to trimming and J lost 6 bases, with 18 bases between them. The CDR3 region has the DNA TGTGCCAGCAGCTTGATCGGGCAGGCCTTGACCGAGCAGTACTTC. This translates into CASSLIGQALTEQYF.

The rearrangement joins TRBV30 to TRBJ1-1, with D possibly TRBD1 on 5 matching bases. The CDR3 extends over 12 amino acids. V lost 6 bases and J 1 base, leaving 9 bases between the germline ends. Germline-derived CDR1 and CDR2 are GTSNPN and SVGIG (reference sequence). The CDR3 DNA sequence: TGTGCCTGTACGACAGCGAACACTGAAGCTTTCTTT. It specifies CACTTANTEAFF.

V gene TRBV28 combines with J gene TRBJ1-5, with 7 bases identical to TRBD1. Per the germline V gene, CDR1 is MDHEN and CDR2 is SYDVKM. Trimming cost V 8 bases and J 2 bases; bases outside gene matches: 15. The CDR3 consists of 17 residues. CDR3 in DNA: TGTGCCAGCCCACCTTCGACGGGGGGGACAGGCAATCAGCCCCAGCATTTT. Translation gives CASPPSTGGTGNQPQHF.

A single count supports this clone. This sequence joins TRBV6-5 and TRBJ1-1; D is uncertain. V lost 6 bases and J lost 4, with 12 bases in between. This CDR3 has 13 amino acids. Germline V gene lookup returns CDR1 MNHEY and CDR2 SVGAGI. The CDR3 here is CASRPGPATEAFF. Here the CDR3 DNA reads TGTGCCAGCAGACCGGGCCCAGCCACTGAAGCTTTCTTT.

V and J are TRBV18 and TRBJ1-4; 8 nucleotides line up with TRBD1. V shed 3 bases and J 7 bases; nucleotides not matched to a gene: 13. Germline CDR1 KGHSH, CDR2 LQKENI. The CDR3 has 17 amino acids. The CDR3 loop reads CASSPGGPGGTGEKLFF. As DNA, the CDR3 is TGTGCCAGCTCACCTGGTGGGCCAGGGGGCACGGGTGAAAAACTGTTTTTT.

The chain carries TRBV2 and TRBJ1-1; 9 nucleotides align to TRBD1. This CDR3 spans 15 amino acids. Per the germline V gene, CDR1 is SNHLY and CDR2 is FYNNEI. Germline trimming cut 2 bases from V and 6 bases from J; bases unmatched to any gene: 7. For the CDR3, the DNA is TGTGCCAGCAGTGAACTTGGACAGGGGATTGCTGAAGCTTTCTTT. Amino acid sequence: CASSELGQGIAEAFF. Based on the CDR3 plus reference TRBV2 and TRBJ1-1, the full variable domain is EPEVTQTPSHQVTQMGQEVILRCVPISNHLYFYWYRQILGQKVEFLVSFYNNEISEKSEIFDDQFSVERPDGSNFTLKIRSTKLEDSAMYFCASSELGQGIAEAFFGQGTRLTVV.

This rearrangement joins TRBV7-9 to TRBJ1-3; D not certain. CDR3 length: 14 residues. The germline V gene has CDR1 SEHNR and CDR2 FQNEAQ (reference sequence). The germline V and J ends were trimmed by 3 bases and 0 bases, with 6 bases remaining between them. CDR3 nucleotide sequence: TGTGCCAGCAGCTTGCCCGTCTCTGGAAACACCATATATTTT. It translates to CASSLPVSGNTIYF.

The rearrangement joins TRBV10-3 to TRBJ2-4; no clear D gene. The CDR3 spans 16 residues. Trimming took 0 bases from V and 9 from J, leaving 18 bases between them. Germline CDR1 ENHRY, CDR2 SYGVKD. CDR3 coding DNA: TGTGCCATCAGTGAGTCGCCATCGGACCGCAGGCCCATTCAGTACTTC. This gives the protein CAISESPSDRRPIQYF.

The chain joins TRBV7-8 to TRBJ1-4; 10 nucleotides match TRBD1. The length of the CDR3 is 14 residues. With V trimmed by 3 bases and J by 7 bases, 2 bases remained unmatched. Germline values: CDR1 SGHVS, CDR2 FQNEAQ. CDR3 sequence reads: CASSFRDRGEKLFF. The CDR3 region has the DNA TGTGCCAGCAGCTTCCGGGACAGGGGTGAAAAACTGTTTTTT. The variable domain in full, with the rest retrieved from reference TRBV7-8 and TRBJ1-4, is GAGVSQSPRYKVAKRGQDVALRCDPISGHVSLFWYQQALGQGPEFLTYFQNEAQLDKSGLPSDRFFAERPEGSVSTLKIQRTQQEDSAVYLCASSFRDRGEKLFFGSGTQLSVL.

V usage is TRBV18 and J usage is TRBJ1-5; no firm D call. The CDR3 totals 16 residues. Germline V lookup: CDR1 KGHSH, CDR2 LQKENI. V was shortened by 2 bases and J by 1 base, with 12 bases between the two germline ends. Here the CDR3 reads CASSPSKGMSNQPQHF. CDR3 DNA sequence: TGTGCCAGCTCACCAAGTAAGGGTATGAGCAATCAGCCCCAGCATTTT. The full variable domain, with the rest looked up from reference TRBV18 and TRBJ1-5, is NAGVMQNPRHLVRRRGQEARLRCSPMKGHSHVYWYRQLPEEGLKFMVYLQKENIIDESGMPKERFSAEFPKEGPSILRIQQVVRGDSAAYFCASSPSKGMSNQPQHFGDGTRLSIL.

The chain combines TRBV27 with TRBJ1-5; D may be TRBD1 (6 bases). The CDR3 is made up of 14 amino acids. The V end lost 3 bases, the J end lost 5 bases, and 11 bases lay between the germline ends. Germline-derived CDR1 and CDR2 are MNHEY and SMNVEV (reference sequence). The CDR3 loop reads CASSFSGQHQPQHF. In nucleotides, the CDR3 is TGTGCCAGCAGTTTCTCCGGACAGCATCAGCCCCAGCATTTT.

The rearrangement links TRBV15 to TRBJ2-6, with a weak D call TRBD2 (6 bases). The germline V gene has CDR1 LNHNV and CDR2 YYDKDF (reference sequence). Between the trimmed V and J ends, which lost 3 bases and 0 bases, there was a span of 21 bases. This CDR3 spans 20 amino acids. This CDR3 reads CATSSHKTRPPDSGANVLTF. CDR3 DNA: TGTGCCACCAGCAGTCACAAGACTAGGCCCCCCGACTCTGGGGCCAACGTCCTGACTTTC.

This clone was found once. The rearrangement links TRBV7-2 to TRBJ1-5; no clear D gene. Germline-derived CDR1 and CDR2 are SGHTA and FQGNSA. CDR3 length: 13 amino acids. V lost 5 bases, J lost 4 bases, and 9 bases lay in between. The CDR3 nucleotides are TGTGCCAGCAGCCCCCTTAGGAATCAGCCCCAGCATTTT. It is translated as CASSPLRNQPQHF.

In DNA form, the CDR3 reads TGCGCCAGCAGCTTCGCCATCTCCAACACTGAAGCTTTCTTT. It yields the protein CASSFAISNTEAFF. The rearrangement uses TRBV5-1 and TRBJ1-1; D is unclear. Germline V gene sequence: CDR1 SGHRS, CDR2 YFSETQ. CDR3 size: 14 residues. Trimming stripped 2 bases from V and 2 bases from J, with 10 bases between.

The chain couples TRBV4-3 to TRBJ2-4; D unresolved. The CDR3 has 13 residues. Trimming removed 0 bases from V and 6 bases from J, with 6 bases in between. The germline V gene has CDR1 LGHNA and CDR2 YSLEER. The CDR3 DNA is TGCGCCAGCAGCCAAGATTCCGGAAACATTCAGTACTTC. Protein: CASSQDSGNIQYF.

V is TRBV11-2 and J is TRBJ2-3; no clear D. Trimming pared 5 bases from V and 2 bases from J, leaving 2 bases between. The CDR3 is 11 amino acids. Germline V gives CDR1 SGHAT, CDR2 FQNNGV. Here the CDR3 DNA reads TGTGCCAGCAGCCCCACAGATACGCAGTATTTT. Protein product: CASSPTDTQYF.

This chain connects TRBV3-1 (or the pseudogene TRBV3-2) to TRBJ2-5, with a tentative D call TRBD2 (6 bases). V was cut by 5 bases and J by 2 bases, with 15 bases left in between. The CDR3 has 15 amino acids. Germline-derived CDR1 and CDR2 are LGHDT and YNNKEL (reference sequence). CDR3 sequence reads: CASSWAGRGQETQYF. The CDR3, as DNA: TGTGCCAGCAGCTGGGCGGGGCGAGGGCAAGAGACCCAGTACTTC.

The J gene is TRBJ2-6, the V gene TRBV9; no clear D. This CDR3 is 15 amino acids long. Germline V CDR1 and CDR2: SGDLS, YYNGEE. The ends were cut back, 0 bases at V and 1 base at J, with 5 bases in the middle. CDR3 region: CASSVGGSGANVLTF. DNA for the CDR3: TGTGCCAGCAGCGTAGGGGGATCTGGGGCCAACGTCCTGACTTTC.

The J gene is TRBJ1-5, the V gene TRBV28; perhaps TRBD1 as D (5 bases). The CDR3 extends over 17 amino acids. V shed 4 bases and J shed 0 bases, with 16 bases lying between them. CDR1 and CDR2 (germline): MDHEN, SYDVKM. CDR3 residues: CASSSPGGTDSNQPQHF. The CDR3 nucleotides read TGTGCCAGCAGTTCCCCCGGGGGGACGGATAGCAATCAGCCCCAGCATTTT.

The chain carries TRBV28 and TRBJ1-1; D remains ambiguous. There are 15 residues in the CDR3. From germline, CDR1 is MDHEN and CDR2 SYDVKM. V was shortened by 3 bases and J by 1 base, with 12 bases between the two germline ends. The CDR3 region has the DNA TGTGCCAGCAGTTTCGGGCCCAAGGGGAACACTGAAGCTTTCTTT. This gives the protein CASSFGPKGNTEAFF.

The genes are TRBV29-1 and TRBJ2-1; TRBD2 matches 14 bases. After removal of 0 bases from V and 8 bases from J, the junction contained 3 bases not matched to a gene. There are 15 residues in the CDR3. The germline gives CDR1 SQVTM, CDR2 ANQGSEA. CDR3 bases: TGCAGCGTTGAAGAGGGGACTAGCGGGAGCGATGAGCAGTTCTTC. Amino acid sequence: CSVEEGTSGSDEQFF.

V gene TRBV18 combines with J gene TRBJ2-7, with D uncertain. CDR1 and CDR2 from the germline V gene are KGHSH and LQKENI. The CDR3 totals 13 residues. Between the trimmed V and J ends, which lost 2 bases and 3 bases, there was a span of 8 bases. CDR3: CASSPDRNYEQYF. CDR3 DNA sequence: TGTGCCAGCTCACCAGACCGAAACTACGAGCAGTACTTC.

The J gene is TRBJ2-1, the V gene TRBV11-3; possible D gene TRBD2, 5 bases. Germline V CDR1 and CDR2: SGHNT, YENEEA. The CDR3 totals 14 residues. Trimming left V 5 bases short and J 0 bases short, with 8 bases between. The CDR3 loop reads CASSLRGSYNEQFF. The CDR3 DNA reads as TGTGCCAGCAGCCTCCGGGGCTCCTACAATGAGCAGTTCTTC.

The gene calls are TRBV6-5 and TRBJ2-1; 7 bases agree with TRBD2. V dropped 5 bases and J dropped 2; count of bases not matched to a gene: 3. This CDR3 comprises 14 residues. CDR1 MNHEY and CDR2 SVGAGI come from the germline V gene. CDR3 bases: TGTGCCAGCAGTCCTAGCGGAGCCTACAATGAGCAGTTCTTC. Its translation is CASSPSGAYNEQFF.